The TCR beta chain under discussion was sequenced for a study of cytomegalovirus exposure and HLA in healthy donors (dated 2017 in TCRdb). Background for the entire study: In an earlier analysis of roughly 500 of the donors, around 300 Gb of sequence data and 90 million to 120 million unique TCR beta sequences from about 190 million T cells were reported. About 280 gigabases of sequencing data and 70 million to 95 million unique TCR sequences made up an early release that covered some 640 HLA-typed donors. The genetic ancestry cluster associated with self-reported Caucasian donors included roughly four fifths of the roughly 360 genotyped donors. The study aimed to test whether signatures of past pathogen exposure could be identified by cataloging public T cell receptors. The study profiled the T cell repertoires of 666 subjects by immunosequencing and related them to cytomegalovirus serostatus. A separate validation cohort of 100 to 150 different subjects was used in addition to the approximately 670-subject first cohort. To predict cytomegalovirus infection status, the study combined high-throughput TCR immunosequencing, statistical association of individual TCRs with disease status, and machine learning. To study patterns of TCR occurrence, a later analysis re-analyzed previously published TCR beta repertoires from just over 650 donors and added high-resolution HLA genotyping. The later analysis used no new phenotypic data to find candidate immune exposures, relying instead on TCR beta sequences and their occurrence across donors. In an earlier analysis of 550 to 700 of the donors, high-throughput TCR beta sequencing was used to judge whether each TCR beta V gene segment behaved as functional or pseudogenic. Alongside the repertoire data, information on donor age, sex, ethnicity and CMV serostatus was compiled. In a later genetic analysis, genome-wide SNP genotypes for about 65% of the roughly 700 donors were used, and that subset was treated as a discovery cohort. Every repertoire in the discovery cohort had been generated on one and the same sequencing platform. HLA typing covered class I and class II loci at four-digit resolution. The number of donors typed differed by locus, with about 620-630 for A, B, C, DRB1 and DQB1, around 520 for DQA1, 606 for DPA1, and over 400 for DPB1. Roughly 5 DR-DQ haplotypes were handled as single units for association and clustering, since linkage in the cohort was strong. Among around 400 genotyped donors of the cohort, an average of approximately 240,000 unique TCR beta nucleotide sequences was sequenced per donor, of which about 19% were non-productive.

Study-wide conclusions, independent of this receptor: In a later genetic analysis, a missense DCLRE1C variant was associated with V-gene and J-gene trimming of TCR beta chains, and the association was replicated in an independent cohort. The presence/absence analyses assumed that sequencing depth was roughly uniform across donors, and that assumption may not be true. Most CMV-associated TCR beta chains appeared to be HLA-restricted in a later analysis, and the HLA associations seemed to be driven largely by CMV exposure. The cohort was sequenced for TCR beta chains only, and without alpha or paired-chain data the features that could be detected were limited. Because HLA typing was missing for some donors at each locus, association tests included only the typed subset. In a later genetic analysis, fewer N-insertions in productive TCRs were reported among donors in an Asian-associated ancestry cluster than the roughly 700-donor mean. According to a later analysis, parvovirus B19, influenza, CMV and Epstein-Barr virus appeared linked to several top co-occurrence clusters. Broadly in line with IMGT annotations, most TCR beta V segments showed up in productive rearrangements about 90% or about 30% of the time in an earlier analysis of approximately 600 of the donors. A further reported finding was that TCR beta sequences accurately predicted the HLA-A and HLA-B alleles for most subjects in the first cohort. The study listed over 150 TCR beta chains as associated with cytomegalovirus. In vitro tests confirmed that three of the cytomegalovirus-associated TCR beta chains recognize cytomegalovirus antigens. In a later analysis, TCR association rates were found to vary across HLA loci, with the most associated TCRs seen for DRB1 alleles and the fewest for HLA-C alleles. A cluster of highly shared sequence variants was judged likely to be a technical artifact of the sequencing pipeline. Because counts were too low, about 17 rarely observed V segments, including chromosome 9 orphons, were excluded from the earlier analysis of some 540 of the donors. The authors suggested that the approach could potentially be generalized to other disease states and immunological phenotypes. Specific HLA alleles were associated with 16,951 TCR beta sequences at a false discovery rate of 0.05 in a later analysis. Linkage disequilibrium might explain the correlated functional status among segregating V segments, but an unknown experimental factor could not be excluded. Across donors, most TCR sequences were observed very rarely, whereas some public TCRs were present in many individuals. The only immune exposure information available for the cohort was CMV serostatus. Cytomegalovirus status was reported to be diagnosed by the classifier with high specificity and sensitivity in both the original and validation cohorts. Strong co-occurrence of HLA alleles, especially DR and DQ, made assigning TCR associations to individual alleles difficult. In a later analysis, HLA-associated TCR beta chains were found to be more clonally expanded and to have lower generation probabilities than equally common non-associated chains.

In the case of this clone: There is no known antigen for this receptor. Qualities for individual bases were not recorded, and no much larger clone is one base off.

The library was generated by the immunoSEQ multiplex PCR assay. A mixture of 60 forward primers for TCR Vbeta segments and 13 reverse primers for TCR Jbeta segments was used in the multiplex PCR. A multiplex PCR assay on genomic DNA amplified the CDR3 region of rearranged TCR beta genes. The amplified TCR beta libraries were sequenced on the Illumina HiSeq System as 87-base-pair reads. As for the original processing: In a later analysis, tens of millions of unique TCR beta chains were counted across the approximately 620 repertoires, and around 10 million of these chains were shared by at least two donors. A nearest-neighbor algorithm error-corrected the raw reads and collapsed the reads into unique sequences, merging closely related sequences to remove PCR and sequencing errors. To assign V, D and J gene segments, CDR3 sequences were aligned to IMGT reference sequences. For a sequence to be retained, a match of at least six nucleotides to both a V gene segment and a J gene segment was required. A rearrangement counted as productive if the CDR3 had no stop codons and remained in frame with V and J, and every other rearrangement counted as non-productive. Following IMGT convention, CDR3 was defined as the stretch from the second conserved V-encoded cysteine to the conserved J-encoded phenylalanine. The earlier analysis of fewer than 750 of the donors excluded sequences that lacked an unambiguous match to a single V gene segment. An earlier analysis of fewer than 750 of the donors called V segments functional above 56.7% productive rearrangements and segregating when the between-donor standard deviation exceeded 5%. A statistical classification framework was developed to diagnose cytomegalovirus status using the catalog of TCR beta chain sequences. In a later analysis, TCR nucleotide sequences were compared against IMGT/GENE-DB human TR gene sequences so that V and J genes could be assigned. A later analysis assigned CDR3 sequences and most-parsimonious VDJ recombination scenarios with the TCRdist pipeline. In a later analysis, each TCR beta chain was defined by its CDR3 amino acid sequence together with its V-gene family, and reads lacking a unique V-gene family were excluded. To address suspected cross-contamination and a sequencing artifact, a later analysis removed 592 highly shared, low-generation-probability nucleotide sequences. In a later analysis, a clonal expansion index for each public chain was calculated from normalized within-repertoire ranks of inferred template counts. In a later analysis, generation probabilities were computed using a VDJ recombination model fitted to out-of-frame rearrangements, and the results were checked against IGoR. Hypergeometric tests were used in a later analysis to score TCR-TCR, TCR-HLA and TCR-CMV co-occurrence, with a repertoire-size bias correction applied to the TCR pairs. To estimate false discovery rates, a later analysis permuted the HLA or CMV assignments 20 times. In a later analysis, co-occurring TCRs were grouped using DBSCAN, and TCRdist sequence similarity was added for clustering within HLA-allele-positive subsets. Repertoires with fewer than 30,000 or more than 120,000 public chains, plus five repertoires with anomalous nucleotide sharing, were excluded from co-occurrence clustering. What TCRdb holds here is the immuneACCESS table cut down to in-frame rearrangements. Part of the clones is not present; checked against another copy, under half of the missing clones reflect an unresolved V gene, and the others are unexplained. The V and J calls and clone size come from that table; D and trimming were worked out from the DNA. This sample holds some 65,000 clones; approximately 60% were observed only once. Around 2.7% of the sample rests with the top ten.

The cohort consisted of fewer than 700 healthy bone marrow donors. At the time of sampling, all cohort members were nominally healthy, though unrecorded immune exposures were likely present. The donor was CMV seronegative and belonged to the group of approximately 320 seronegative cohort members. Each donor provided a peripheral blood sample, and peripheral blood mononuclear cells were used for TCR beta sequencing. Genomic DNA was extracted from the blood cell samples with the Qiagen DNeasy Blood Extraction Kit. The TCR was taken from a man aged 30-40 years in good health and CMV-seronegative. Sample: PBMCs.

The CDR3 corresponds to CASLTFSETGANVLTF. The DNA is as follows: TGTGCCAGCTTAACGTTCTCGGAGACTGGGGCCAACGTCCTGACTTTC. The rearrangement combines TRBV2 with TRBJ2-6, with the D gene call left open. Trimming at the junction amounts to 8 bases on V and 2 bases on J, and the germline ends lie 16 bases apart. CDR1 is given as SNHLY and CDR2 as FYNNEI, both from the germline V gene. Inclusive of the bounding cysteine and phenylalanine, the CDR3 is 16 residues long. The DNA shown is the 48-base CDR3, in frame from base 1.